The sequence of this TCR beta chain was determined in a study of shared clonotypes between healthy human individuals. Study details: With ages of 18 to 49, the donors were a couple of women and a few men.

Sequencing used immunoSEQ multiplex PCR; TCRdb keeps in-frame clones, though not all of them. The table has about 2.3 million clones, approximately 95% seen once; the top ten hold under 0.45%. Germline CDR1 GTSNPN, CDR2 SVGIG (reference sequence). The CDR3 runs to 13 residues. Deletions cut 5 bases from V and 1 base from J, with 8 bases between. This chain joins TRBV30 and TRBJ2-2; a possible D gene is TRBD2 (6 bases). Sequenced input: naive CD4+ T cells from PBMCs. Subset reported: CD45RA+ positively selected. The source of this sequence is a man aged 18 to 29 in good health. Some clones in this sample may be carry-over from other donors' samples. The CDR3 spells CAWGSGNTGELFF. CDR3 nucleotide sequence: TGTGCCTGGGGTAGCGGGAACACCGGGGAGCTGTTTTTT.